This passage covers 11 T cell receptor beta chains from one sample sequenced in a study of blood T cell repertoires in COVID-19. Assay: immunoSEQ multiplex PCR; the TCRdb copy retains only in-frame clones and omits some. The sample has 250,000 or so clones; about 90% are singletons. Input material: PBMCs or T cells enriched from blood (not recorded which). All receptors come from a woman aged 25 to 39 who had been exposed to COVID-19.

The gene calls are TRBV5-1 and TRBJ2-1; a weak D match, TRBD2 (5 bases). V gave up 3 bases and J gave up 0 bases, with 13 bases separating them. CDR3 length: 16 amino acids. Per the germline V gene, CDR1 is SGHRS and CDR2 is YFSETQ. This CDR3 reads CASSSLTGSSYNEQFF. The CDR3 DNA reads TGCGCCAGCAGCTCGCTGACTGGGAGCTCCTACAATGAGCAGTTCTTC.

The V gene is TRBV14, the J gene TRBJ1-1; D perhaps matches TRBD1 (6 bases). The length of the CDR3 is 17 residues. CDR1 is SGHDN and CDR2 is FVKESK in the germline V gene. Trimming cost V 0 bases and J 1 base, with 15 bases left between them. CDR3 protein: CASSQERMGAKNTEAFF. As DNA, the CDR3 is TGTGCCAGCAGCCAAGAAAGGATGGGGGCGAAGAACACTGAAGCTTTCTTT.

This rearrangement joins TRBV4-2 to TRBJ1-2; no firm D call. This CDR3 contains 14 residues. V lost 0 bases to trimming and J lost 5 bases, with 10 bases between them. The germline gives CDR1 LGHNA, CDR2 YNFKEQ. CDR3 nucleotide sequence: TGTGCCAGCAGCCAAGATTTGGCAGGTTATGGCTACACCTTC. Translating gives CASSQDLAGYGYTF.

Only one count was recorded for this clone. The CDR3 DNA follows: TGTGCCAGTAGTATAAACAGGGAAAACACCGGGGAGCTGTTTTTT. It translates to CASSINRENTGELFF. This sequence joins TRBV19 and TRBJ2-2; possible D gene TRBD1, 6 bases. Germline CDR1 is LNHDA and CDR2 is SQIVND (reference sequence). The CDR3 runs 15 residues. Trimming took 2 bases from V and 2 from J, leaving 9 bases between them.

V is TRBV11-2 and J is TRBJ1-1; D ambiguous. Germline lookup yields CDR1 SGHAT and CDR2 FQNNGV. The CDR3 runs 12 residues. V was trimmed by 5 bases and J by 11 bases, leaving 15 bases between them. CDR3: CASSTRTERAFF. CDR3 nucleotide sequence: TGTGCCAGCAGCACTCGGACCGAGCGGGCTTTCTTT.

This clone is a singleton in its sample. The V gene is TRBV2, the J gene TRBJ2-3; 11 bases are shared with TRBD2. Germline-derived CDR1 and CDR2 are SNHLY and FYNNEI. This CDR3 has 17 amino acids. Trimming at V came to 5 bases and at J to 5 bases, leaving 12 bases not matched to a gene. CDR3 bases: TGTGCCAGCAGTCTCCTTAGCGGGAGGGCGTGGGGAGATACGCAGTATTTT. Its translation: CASSLLSGRAWGDTQYF. Based on the CDR3 plus reference TRBV2 and TRBJ2-3, the full variable domain is EPEVTQTPSHQVTQMGQEVILRCVPISNHLYFYWYRQILGQKVEFLVSFYNNEISEKSEIFDDQFSVERPDGSNFTLKIRSTKLEDSAMYFCASSLLSGRAWGDTQYFGPGTRLTVL.

CDR3 residues: CASSNSGRITDTQYF. CDR3 DNA sequence: TGTGCCAGCAGCAATAGCGGGAGGATCACAGATACGCAGTATTTT. V is TRBV7-8 and J is TRBJ2-3; 10 nucleotides line up with TRBD2. V was clipped by 5 bases and J by 2 bases; unmatched bases: 4. The CDR3 length is 15 residues. Germline loops: CDR1 SGHVS, CDR2 FQNEAQ. Combining the CDR3 with reference TRBV7-8 and TRBJ2-3 gives the whole variable domain GAGVSQSPRYKVAKRGQDVALRCDPISGHVSLFWYQQALGQGPEFLTYFQNEAQLDKSGLPSDRFFAERPEGSVSTLKIQRTQQEDSAVYLCASSNSGRITDTQYFGPGTRLTVL.

This clone was detected only once. The CDR3 sequence is CASSGHPGTGALYGYTF. The CDR3 region has the DNA TGTGCCAGCAGTGGCCACCCCGGGACAGGGGCCCTATATGGCTACACCTTC. The chain recombines TRBV25-1 with TRBJ1-2; TRBD1 matches at 10 bases. V shed 4 bases and J 5 bases; nucleotides not matched to a gene: 13. There are 17 residues in the CDR3. Germline CDR1 MGHDK, CDR2 SYGVNS.

The V call is TRBV24-1, the J call TRBJ2-3; D might be TRBD2 (6 bases). CDR1 KGHDR and CDR2 SFDVKD come from the germline V gene. Trimming cost V 6 bases and J 0 bases, with 6 bases left between them. The CDR3 contains 13 residues. The CDR3 DNA sequence: TGTGCCACCAGTCGGGGGAGCACAGATACGCAGTATTTT. Its protein product is CATSRGSTDTQYF.

The chain couples TRBV4-2 to TRBJ2-1, with D maybe TRBD2 (7 bases). The CDR3 is 18 residues long. Germline loops: CDR1 LGHNA, CDR2 YNFKEQ. Deletions cut 4 bases from V and 10 bases from J, with 29 bases between. CDR3 region: CASSPGEGVGMSTREQFF. The DNA for the CDR3 is TGTGCCAGCAGCCCAGGGGAGGGAGTGGGCATGAGCACAAGAGAGCAGTTCTTC.

This clone has a single count. V usage is TRBV30 and J usage is TRBJ2-7; 9 bases line up with TRBD1. Per germline, CDR1 GTSNPN and CDR2 SVGIG (reference sequence). The CDR3 is 15 amino acids. The junction had 5 bases not matched to a gene; V was cut back by 2 bases and J by 0 bases. The CDR3 nucleotides read TGTGCCTGGAGTTACAGGGGGCCCCACTCCTACGAGCAGTACTTC. Protein product: CAWSYRGPHSYEQYF.